The 31 T cell receptor beta chains below come from one sample, sequenced in a study of CD8 T cells in ankylosing spondylitis. Points from the study as a whole: Apparently characteristic of ankylosing spondylitis blood was a TCR beta motif (eight highly homologous variants).

The antigens these receptors bind are not known. TCRdb independently ran MiXCR on the 5' RACE reads; one entry per CDR3 protein. This sample has 400,000 to 450,000 distinct CDR3 sequences, with approximately 17% found just once. Sequencing used blood, either unsorted or a sorted T cell fraction (not recorded which). The receptor source for this set is a male donor with ankylosing spondylitis.

The gene calls are TRBV19 and TRBJ1-1; TRBD1 aligns across 7 bases. The CDR3 extends over 11 amino acids. The V gene end was trimmed by 6 bases and the J gene end by 12 bases; junction bases not matched to a gene: 7. The germline gives CDR1 LNHDA, CDR2 SQIVND (reference sequence). The CDR3 DNA reads as TGTGCCAGTAGATCAGGGGGTACGTCTTTCTTT. Protein product: CASRSGGTSFF.

V usage is TRBV2 and J usage is TRBJ2-3, with a weak D call TRBD2 (7 bases). V was pared by 2 bases and J by 4 bases, with 16 bases between. Per the germline V gene, CDR1 is SNHLY and CDR2 is FYNNEI. CDR3 length: 16 residues. CDR3 protein: CASSEMGGAIADTQYF. CDR3 nucleotide sequence: TGTGCCAGCAGTGAAATGGGGGGGGCCATAGCAGATACGCAGTATTTT. Full variable domain (remainder filled in from reference TRBV2 and TRBJ2-3): EPEVTQTPSHQVTQMGQEVILRCVPISNHLYFYWYRQILGQKVEFLVSFYNNEISEKSEIFDDQFSVERPDGSNFTLKIRSTKLEDSAMYFCASSEMGGAIADTQYFGPGTRLTVL.

This clonotype was recorded once. This chain joins TRBV13 and TRBJ2-1; 9 bases map to TRBD2. Trimming cost V 3 bases and J 0 bases; bases outside gene matches: 6. Per the germline V gene, CDR1 is PRHDT and CDR2 is FYEKMQ (reference sequence). The CDR3 spans 17 residues. CDR3 sequence: CASSFLGLASSYNEQFF. Here the CDR3 DNA reads TGTGCCAGCAGCTTCCTCGGACTAGCGAGCTCCTACAATGAGCAGTTCTTC.

V is TRBV4-3 and J is TRBJ1-2, with 7 bases that match TRBD1. This CDR3 is built from 15 residues. J gave up 5 bases and V 0 bases, and 6 bases lay outside the gene matches. Germline-derived CDR1 and CDR2 are LGHNA and YSLEER. CDR3 loop: CASSQDAQGGYGYTF. CDR3 coding DNA: TGCGCCAGCAGCCAAGATGCCCAGGGGGGGTATGGCTACACCTTC.

This clonotype was found a few times. This CDR3 is CASSGGQARQETQYF. The DNA of the CDR3 is TGCGCCAGCAGTGGCGGACAGGCGAGACAAGAGACCCAGTACTTC. The V call is TRBV5-1, the J call TRBJ2-5; TRBD1 aligns across 7 bases. The CDR3 is 15 amino acids. Per the germline V gene, CDR1 is SGHRS and CDR2 is YFSETQ. The junction had 9 bases not matched to a gene; V was cut back by 5 bases and J by 2 bases.

Only a few counts were recorded for this clonotype. This chain links TRBV27 with TRBJ2-3, with 8 bases fitting TRBD2. The CDR3 sequence is 17 residues long. The germline V gene encodes CDR1 MNHEY and CDR2 SMNVEV (reference sequence). V gave up 4 bases and J gave up 2 bases; unmatched junction bases: 11. CDR3 amino acids: CASSSVITSGLTDTQYF. CDR3 DNA sequence: TGTGCCAGCAGTTCCGTGATTACTAGCGGCCTCACAGATACGCAGTATTTT.

The chain carries TRBV12-3 or TRBV12-4 and TRBJ1-3, with a weak D call TRBD1 (5 bases). The CDR3 runs to 14 residues. Between the trimmed V and J ends, which lost 7 bases and 2 bases, there was a span of 12 bases. CDR3 DNA: TGTGCCAGCATCCCGGGACTTACTGGAAACACCATATATTTT. Protein sequence: CASIPGLTGNTIYF.

CDR3 amino acids: CATGANSNQPQHF. The CDR3, as DNA: TGTGCCACGGGAGCTAATAGCAATCAGCCCCAGCATTTT. The chain has TRBV28 and TRBJ1-5; D is undetermined. V lost 10 bases to trimming and J lost 0 bases, with 10 bases between them. The CDR3 length is 13 residues. Germline V CDR1 and CDR2: MDHEN, SYDVKM.

This clonotype was recorded at least ten times. The V call is TRBV5-1, the J call TRBJ1-2, with 7 bases matching TRBD1. There are 16 residues in the CDR3. Germline V lookup: CDR1 SGHRS, CDR2 YFSETQ. V lost 0 bases, J lost 0 bases, and 5 bases stayed unmatched. The CDR3 DNA reads as TGCGCCAGCAGCTTGGAGGGGGCGAGGTCTAACTATGGCTACACCTTC. Residues: CASSLEGARSNYGYTF. The complete variable domain, with remaining parts taken from reference TRBV5-1 and TRBJ1-2, reads KAGVTQTPRYLIKTRGQQVTLSCSPISGHRSVSWYQQTPGQGLQFLFEYFSETQRNKGNFPGRFSGRQFSNSRSEMNVSTLELGDSALYLCASSLEGARSNYGYTFGSGTRLTVV.

The CDR3 loop reads CASSEAGGPYGYTF. As DNA, the CDR3 is TGTGCCAGCAGTGAAGCGGGGGGACCCTATGGCTACACCTTC. The V and J genes are TRBV6-1 and TRBJ1-2; TRBD1 is a possible D gene (5 bases). V dropped 0 bases and J dropped 4 bases, with 9 bases sitting between them. The CDR3 runs to 14 residues. Germline CDR1 MNHNS, CDR2 SASEGT.

The sample holds one count of this clonotype. The chain has TRBV6-5 and TRBJ2-5; D is unresolved. Trimming pared 0 bases from V and 10 bases from J, leaving 6 bases between. The germline V gene encodes CDR1 MNHEY and CDR2 SVGAGI. There are 11 residues in the CDR3. The CDR3: CASSYSFSQYF. CDR3 DNA: TGTGCCAGCAGTTACTCGTTTAGCCAGTACTTC.

The CDR3 coding sequence is TGTGCCAGCAGCCCCGGACACGGAATGAACACTGAAGCTTTCTTT. Its protein is CASSPGHGMNTEAFF. The chain recombines TRBV4-2 with TRBJ1-1; possibly TRBD1 for D (5 bases). The germline CDR1 and CDR2 sequences are LGHNA and YNFKEQ. V lost 4 bases to trimming and J lost 0 bases, with 12 bases between them. This CDR3 has 15 amino acids.

The table lists this clonotype with a few counts. The chain recombines TRBV5-1 with TRBJ2-7; 8 bases are a match to TRBD2. With V trimmed by 5 bases and J by 5 bases, 9 bases remained unmatched. The CDR3 is made up of 14 amino acids. Germline CDR1 reads SGHRS; CDR2 reads YFSETQ. CDR3 loop: CASRSFGLADEQYF. CDR3 DNA sequence: TGCGCCAGCAGGTCCTTCGGACTAGCCGACGAGCAGTACTTC.

V usage is TRBV7-9 and J usage is TRBJ2-7; D gene ambiguous. Between the trimmed V and J ends, which lost 5 bases and 6 bases, there was a span of 8 bases. The CDR3 loop spans 11 amino acids. Germline V CDR1 and CDR2: SEHNR, FQNEAQ (reference sequence). The CDR3 nucleotides read TGTGCCAGCAGCCCCTCTTTCGAGCAGTACTTC. It encodes CASSPSFEQYF.

In its sample, this clonotype was seen a few times. This chain links TRBV19 with TRBJ1-1; D perhaps matches TRBD1 (6 bases). The germline V gene has CDR1 LNHDA and CDR2 SQIVND (reference sequence). This CDR3 comprises 13 residues. The germline V and J ends were trimmed by 3 bases and 4 bases, with 9 bases remaining between them. CDR3 nucleotides: TGTGCCAGTAGTATTGGACAGTTCACTGAAGCTTTCTTT. Encoded protein: CASSIGQFTEAFF. Full variable domain (remainder filled in from reference TRBV19 and TRBJ1-1): DGGITQSPKYLFRKEGQNVTLSCEQNLNHDAMYWYRQDPGQGLRLIYYSQIVNDFQKGDIAEGYSVSREKKESFPLTVTSAQKNPTAFYLCASSIGQFTEAFFGQGTRLTVV.

This clonotype was seen only a few times. The V gene is TRBV9, the J gene TRBJ1-2; D remains ambiguous. V was clipped by 4 bases and J by 7 bases, with 17 bases between them. CDR1 is SGDLS and CDR2 is YYNGEE in the germline V gene. This CDR3 region has 14 residues. The CDR3 loop reads CASSPKPTLSGYTF. The CDR3, as DNA: TGTGCCAGCAGCCCTAAACCAACCTTAAGTGGCTACACCTTC.

This chain uses TRBV6-2 or TRBV6-3 with TRBJ1-4; 8 positions match TRBD1. V shed 5 bases, J shed 2 bases, and the junction held 1 base outside the gene matches. This CDR3 has 14 residues. The germline gives CDR1 MNHEY, CDR2 SVGEGT. CDR3 DNA: TGTGCCAGCAGTCGGACAGGGACTAATGAAAAACTGTTTTTT. Protein sequence: CASSRTGTNEKLFF.

This clonotype has just a few counts. The genes are TRBV12-3 or TRBV12-4 and TRBJ1-2; the D gene is possibly TRBD1 (6 bases). There are 13 residues in the CDR3. Trimming cost V 8 bases and J 5 bases, with 15 bases left between them. CDR3 bases: TGTGCCAGCCGTCGGGCAGGGGTTTATGGCTACACCTTC. It encodes CASRRAGVYGYTF.

J is TRBJ1-5 and V is TRBV24-1; possible D gene TRBD1, 6 bases. The germline V and J ends were trimmed by 4 bases and 2 bases, with 23 bases remaining between them. Germline V gene sequence: CDR1 KGHDR, CDR2 SFDVKD. CDR3 length equals 19 residues. For the CDR3, the DNA is TGTGCCACCAGTGACCCCCTCGTAGGGGGATGGGGTGGCAATCAGCCCCAGCATTTT. It is translated as CATSDPLVGGWGGNQPQHF.

The chain uses TRBV6-5 and TRBJ2-7, with 10 bases that match TRBD2. Germline values: CDR1 MNHEY, CDR2 SVGAGI. V lost 0 bases, J lost 0 bases, and 2 bases stayed unmatched. The CDR3 loop spans 16 amino acids. In DNA form, the CDR3 reads TGTGCCAGCAGTTACTCCGGGACTAGCGACTCCTACGAGCAGTACTTC. Translated: CASSYSGTSDSYEQYF.

The genes are TRBV5-1 and TRBJ2-3; possibly TRBD2 for D (5 bases). This CDR3 has 15 residues. In germline, CDR1 is SGHRS, CDR2 YFSETQ. Trimming took off 4 bases at V and 2 bases at J, with 14 bases between the two ends. DNA for the CDR3: TGCGCCAGCAGCCCCGACCTGGACTTCACAGATACGCAGTATTTT. It is translated as CASSPDLDFTDTQYF.

Written as DNA, the CDR3 is TGCAGTGCTAGAGATCCCCGTGACTTAAGCTCCTACGAGCAGTACTTC. This gives the protein CSARDPRDLSSYEQYF. The V and J genes are TRBV20-1 and TRBJ2-7; D gene unclear. With 0 bases removed from V and 0 bases from J, the gap between germline ends came to 15 bases. CDR3 length: 16 residues. CDR1 and CDR2 from the germline V gene are DFQATT and SNEGSKA (reference sequence).

This clonotype has at least ten counts. The CDR3, as DNA: TGTGCCAGCAGTTTAGCGGGACAAAAAAACATTCAGTACTTC. It translates to CASSLAGQKNIQYF. This chain joins TRBV12-3 or TRBV12-4 and TRBJ2-4; possible D gene TRBD1, 6 bases. The CDR3 is 14 amino acids. Trimming took 0 bases from V and 4 from J, leaving 7 bases between them.

Only a few counts were recorded for this clonotype. The CDR3, as DNA: TGTGCCAGCAGTCCACGGACAGCGTCCACCGGGGAGCTGTTTTTT. This gives the protein CASSPRTASTGELFF. The chain uses TRBV27 and TRBJ2-2; D is perhaps TRBD1 (6 bases). Trimming removed 5 bases from V and 4 bases from J, with 14 bases in between. This CDR3 has 15 amino acids. Germline V lookup: CDR1 MNHEY, CDR2 SMNVEV (reference sequence).

This chain uses TRBV5-1 with TRBJ2-2; 10 positions agree with TRBD2. Germline V gene lookup returns CDR1 SGHRS and CDR2 YFSETQ. Unmatched junction bases numbered 6, after V lost 4 bases and J lost 0 bases. The length of the CDR3 is 17 residues. For the CDR3, the DNA is TGCGCCAGCAGCGGGGATAGCGGGGGGACGAACACCGGGGAGCTGTTTTTT. Encoded protein: CASSGDSGGTNTGELFF.

The rearrangement joins TRBV5-6 to TRBJ1-1, with D possibly TRBD1 on 5 matching bases. CDR3 length: 15 residues. Germline CDR1 SGHDT, CDR2 YYEEEE. V shed 4 bases and J shed 4 bases, with 17 bases lying between them. CDR3 DNA: TGTGCCAGCAGCCGTGCGGGGGAGGGAGTCACTGAAGCTTTCTTT. Translated, it gives CASSRAGEGVTEAFF.

This clonotype was detected a few times. The V gene is TRBV7-9, the J gene TRBJ1-1; 10 bases are a match to TRBD1. V was pared by 5 bases and J by 3 bases, with 9 bases of the junction left unmatched. This CDR3 is built from 16 residues. Germline V gene data show CDR1 as SEHNR and CDR2 as FQNEAQ (reference sequence). CDR3 sequence reads: CASSLMTGGVDTEAFF. The CDR3 DNA reads TGTGCCAGCAGCCTAATGACAGGGGGCGTCGACACTGAAGCTTTCTTT.

This clonotype has a count of ten or more. V gene TRBV2 combines with J gene TRBJ1-4; 7 bases match TRBD1. The CDR3 length is 16 residues. Per the germline V gene, CDR1 is SNHLY and CDR2 is FYNNEI. Losses at the gene ends were 10 bases for V and 0 bases for J; bases not matched to a gene: 11. CDR3: CAIKTGRGATNEKLFF. CDR3 bases: TGTGCCATCAAGACAGGGCGAGGGGCAACTAATGAAAAACTGTTTTTT.

The V call is TRBV9, the J call TRBJ1-2, with D tentatively TRBD1 (5 bases). Trimming pared 0 bases from V and 6 bases from J, leaving 15 bases between. CDR3 length equals 15 residues. The germline V gene has CDR1 SGDLS and CDR2 YYNGEE. The CDR3: CASSVGSQGLDGYTF. The DNA of the CDR3 is TGTGCCAGCAGCGTAGGATCTCAGGGCTTGGATGGCTACACCTTC.

There are a few counts of this clonotype. This chain joins TRBV28 and TRBJ2-3, with TRBD2 identical over 7 bases. This CDR3 is 14 amino acids long. Germline values: CDR1 MDHEN, CDR2 SYDVKM. V was pared by 7 bases and J by 0 bases, with 4 bases of the junction left unmatched. As DNA, the CDR3 is TGTGCCAGCACCCTAGCGGCAAGCACAGATACGCAGTATTTT. It codes for CASTLAASTDTQYF.

The gene calls are TRBV2 and TRBJ2-5; D is ambiguous. The CDR3 has 15 amino acids. V gave up 3 bases and J gave up 2 bases, with 13 bases separating them. The V gene's germline CDR1 is SNHLY and CDR2 FYNNEI. The CDR3, as DNA: TGTGCCAGCAGTGAGGTTCAGAATAAACAAGAGACCCAGTACTTC. Its translation: CASSEVQNKQETQYF.